Listed here are 3 T cell receptor beta chains from one sample, sequenced in a study of tumor-infiltrating lymphocytes in primary liver carcinoma. Starting material for RNA and DNA co-extraction consisted of about 17-30 mg of unsorted bulk tissue. Reverse transcription of 500 to 650 ng total RNA with a constant-region primer produced TCR beta cDNA. Three-round nested multiplex PCR performed with slightly modified ARM-PCR produced the TCR beta libraries. TRBV1-TRBV30 forward primers paired with a C-beta reverse primer were used in the first two PCR rounds, which ran 9 to 10 cycles each. TCRdb passed the multiplex PCR reads through MiXCR, listing each CDR3 protein once. The data contain about 74,000 distinct CDR3 sequences, 60% to 75% of them singletons. What was sequenced was liver tumor tissue from sampling region 4. Subset given: tumor region T4, right-lateral pole. Receptors were obtained from a man in his forties or fifties with primary liver carcinoma and hepatitis B virus infection.

For this clonotype: A much larger clone sits a single nucleotide away, making a read error possible. The chain employs TRBV7-9 and TRBJ2-7, with D unclear. The CDR3 runs 13 residues. The germline V gene has CDR1 SEHNR and CDR2 FQNEAQ (reference sequence). CDR3 residues: CVSSQAASAEQYF. The CDR3 nucleotides are TGTGTCAGCAGCCAGGCCGCTAGTGCCGAGCAGTACTTC.

This clonotype was detected only a few times. The germline gene is not matched at one end of the junction; a read error may be the cause. The V and J genes are TRBV5-1 and TRBJ2-2, with a possible D match to TRBD1 (6 bases). CDR3 length: 16 amino acids. Germline V CDR1 and CDR2: SGHRS, YFSETQ. CDR3 nucleotides: TGCGCCAGCAGCTTGGTGGTACAGGGAAGCACTGGGGGGCTGTTTTTT. Translated: CASSLVVQGSTGGLFF.

The rearrangement uses TRBV11-3 and TRBJ2-3, with D perhaps TRBD1 or TRBD2 (5 bases each). The ends were cut back, 0 bases at V and 5 bases at J, with 12 bases in the middle. CDR3 length: 15 amino acids. The germline V gene encodes CDR1 SGHNT and CDR2 YENEEA. CDR3 region: CASSLEGRPGDTQYF. In DNA form, the CDR3 reads TGTGCCAGCAGCTTAGAGGGACGCCCCGGAGATACGCAGTATTTT.